This note documents a single TCR beta chain sequence. Profiling relied on immunoSEQ multiplex PCR, and the TCRdb table lists in-frame clones only, not all of them. The table lists 100,000 or so clones, approximately 51% of them singletons. The data were obtained in a study of shared clonotypes between healthy human individuals. Per the germline V gene, CDR1 is LNHNV and CDR2 is YYDKDF (reference sequence). Trimming removed 7 bases at V and 8 bases at J, with 15 bases between. The CDR3 is 13 residues long. This receptor was identified in a woman aged 40 to 50 in good health. Some clones in this sample may be carry-over from other donors' samples. J is TRBJ2-1 and V is TRBV15; TRBD1 might be the D (5 bases). The sample comprised PBMCs. CDR3 in amino acids: CATTQGYLHEQFF. In nucleotides, the CDR3 is TGTGCCACCACGCAGGGCTACTTGCATGAGCAGTTCTTC.